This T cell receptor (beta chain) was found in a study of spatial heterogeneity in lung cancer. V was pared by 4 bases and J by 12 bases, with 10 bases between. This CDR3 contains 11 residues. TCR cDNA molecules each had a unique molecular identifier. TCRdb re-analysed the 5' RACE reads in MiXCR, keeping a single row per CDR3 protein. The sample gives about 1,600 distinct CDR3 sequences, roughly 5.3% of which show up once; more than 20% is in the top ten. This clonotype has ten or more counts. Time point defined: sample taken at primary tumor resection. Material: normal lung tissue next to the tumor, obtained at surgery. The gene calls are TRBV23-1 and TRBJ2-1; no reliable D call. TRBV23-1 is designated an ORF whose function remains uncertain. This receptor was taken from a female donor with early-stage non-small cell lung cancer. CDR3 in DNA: TGCGCCAGCAGTCCGGATAGGGTGCAGTTCTTC. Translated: CASSPDRVQFF.